What follows is one TCR beta chain and its context. The data were taken from a study of blood T cell repertoires in COVID-19. Original analysis: Amplification of reference gene primers provided the estimated nucleated cell counts. Data came from immunoSEQ multiplex PCR; TCRdb stores just in-frame clones and leaves some out. V, J and clone size were drawn from that table, and D and trimming were deduced from the DNA. The sample carries approximately 180,000 clones, around 90% recorded once. Germline V gene sequence: CDR1 MDHEN, CDR2 SYDVKM. The J segment lost 0 bases and the V segment lost 4 bases, leaving 7 bases of the junction unmatched. The length of the CDR3 is 16 residues.

The specimen sequenced was peripheral blood. This sequence was found in a man aged 50 to 60 with acute or convalescent COVID-19. This rearrangement joins TRBV28 to TRBJ1-2, with 8 bases identical to TRBD1. CDR3 region: CASSSRTGRANYGYTF. CDR3 nucleotides: TGTGCCAGCAGTTCAAGGACAGGGCGAGCTAACTATGGCTACACCTTC.